The 13 T cell receptor beta chains presented below share a single source sample, sequenced in a study of T cells in localized non-small cell lung cancer (TCRdb year 2020). Receptor amplification or capture employed the immunoSEQ multiplex PCR assay. Not all clones reach the TCRdb copy of this immuneACCESS table, which keeps in-frame sequences only. Checked studies attribute under half of the gap to unresolved V genes and leave the rest unexplained. This sample gives approximately 23,000 clones in total; roughly nine tenths of them show up just once. The ten largest clones add up to more than 10% of the sample. The starting material was peripheral blood, obtained before any cancer treatment. The receptors originated from a male donor older than 55 with stage I lung adenocarcinoma.

The CDR3 DNA reads TGTGCCAGCAGCATTCCGGACTCCCTAGATACGCAGTATTTT. Protein sequence: CASSIPDSLDTQYF. The genes are TRBV11-2 and TRBJ2-3, with D possibly being TRBD2 (5 bases). Germline lookup yields CDR1 SGHAT and CDR2 FQNNGV. Deletions cut 5 bases from V and 5 bases from J, with 14 bases between. This CDR3 contains 14 residues.

The chain joins TRBV2 to TRBJ2-2; either TRBD1 or TRBD2 may supply D (6 bases each). CDR3 length: 15 amino acids. CDR1 and CDR2 from the germline V gene are SNHLY and FYNNEI. Trimming removed 3 bases at V and 4 bases at J, with 12 bases between. The CDR3, as DNA: TGTGCCAGCAGTGAGCGGAGGGACACCACCGGGGAGCTGTTTTTT. Its protein is CASSERRDTTGELFF.

The chain couples TRBV5-6 to TRBJ2-3, with TRBD1 as a possible D gene (5 bases). V dropped 3 bases and J dropped 7 bases, with 9 bases sitting between them. In germline, CDR1 is SGHDT, CDR2 YYEEEE. The CDR3 totals 12 residues. CDR3 coding DNA: TGTGCCAGCAGCTCACAGGAAAATACGCAGTATTTT. Residues: CASSSQENTQYF.

V is TRBV10-3 and J is TRBJ1-5; D may be TRBD1 (6 bases). V lost 6 bases to trimming and J lost 2 bases, with 11 bases between them. Germline V CDR1 and CDR2: ENHRY, SYGVKD. The CDR3 loop spans 14 amino acids. CDR3 in amino acids: CAIRAGEGNQPQHF. The CDR3 nucleotides read TGTGCCATCAGGGCAGGGGAGGGCAATCAGCCCCAGCATTTT.

The chain joins TRBV6-1 to TRBJ2-7, with D possibly matching TRBD2 (6 bases). V was pared by 6 bases and J by 1 base, with 13 bases between. Germline assignment: CDR1 MNHNS and CDR2 SASEGT. The CDR3 is made up of 14 amino acids. The CDR3 coding sequence is TGTGCCAGCAGCGCTACCGGGACTTCCTACGAGCAGTACTTC. This codes for CASSATGTSYEQYF.

The genes are TRBV19 and TRBJ2-1, with D hard to call. The CDR3 has 14 residues. Germline V lookup: CDR1 LNHDA, CDR2 SQIVND (reference sequence). Trimming removed 1 base at V and 7 bases at J, with 11 bases between. This CDR3 reads CASSIVGRYNEQFF. The CDR3 DNA sequence: TGTGCCAGTAGTATAGTCGGCAGGTATAATGAGCAGTTCTTC.

This clone was detected once. This chain links TRBV28 with TRBJ2-7; TRBD1 matches 8 bases. The CDR3 extends over 18 amino acids. The germline gives CDR1 MDHEN, CDR2 SYDVKM. Trimming cost V 3 bases and J 7 bases; bases outside gene matches: 20. Here the CDR3 DNA reads TGTGCCAGCAGTTTTCACGGCAGGGGGCTACACCAGTCGGGTGAGCAGTACTTC. It is translated as CASSFHGRGLHQSGEQYF.

The CDR3 loop is CASSLGSTAGANVLTF. The CDR3 DNA follows: TGCGCCAGCAGCTTGGGGTCTACGGCGGGGGCCAACGTCCTGACTTTC. V and J are TRBV5-1 and TRBJ2-6; D is uncertain. The CDR3 runs to 16 residues. V gave up 0 bases and J gave up 4 bases, with 11 bases separating them. CDR1 and CDR2 from the germline V gene are SGHRS and YFSETQ.

The J gene is TRBJ2-5, the V gene TRBV6-6, with 11 positions matching TRBD2. Germline assignment: CDR1 MNHNY and CDR2 SVGAGI (reference sequence). This CDR3 spans 15 amino acids. Trimming cost V 2 bases and J 4 bases; bases outside gene matches: 3. CDR3 residues: CASSYRTSGGETQYF. The CDR3 region has the DNA TGTGCCAGCAGTTACCGCACTAGCGGGGGAGAGACCCAGTACTTC.

The CDR3 spells CASLQGVMNTEAFF. The CDR3 DNA reads as TGTGCCAGCTTACAGGGGGTGATGAACACTGAAGCTTTCTTT. The V call is TRBV28, the J call TRBJ1-1, with 8 bases that match TRBD1. Germline CDR1 and CDR2: MDHEN and SYDVKM. The CDR3 runs to 14 residues. Trimming at V came to 8 bases and at J to 0 bases, leaving 5 bases not matched to a gene.

The V and J genes are TRBV28 and TRBJ1-2; the match to TRBD1 covers 9 bases. Trimming at V came to 9 bases and at J to 6 bases, leaving 5 bases not matched to a gene. The V gene's germline CDR1 is MDHEN and CDR2 SYDVKM. The CDR3 totals 12 residues. The CDR3: CASLQGADGYTF. CDR3 in DNA: TGTGCCAGTTTACAGGGGGCGGATGGCTACACCTTC.

V usage is TRBV13 and J usage is TRBJ1-1; D gene ambiguous. The CDR3 is 13 amino acids. Trimming took off 2 bases at V and 1 base at J, with 5 bases between the two ends. Germline V gene data show CDR1 as PRHDT and CDR2 as FYEKMQ (reference sequence). CDR3 in amino acids: CASSLTRNTEAFF. The DNA for the CDR3 is TGTGCCAGCAGCTTAACTAGGAACACTGAAGCTTTCTTT.

The J gene is TRBJ2-7, the V gene TRBV25-1; the match to TRBD1 covers 10 bases. CDR3 size: 14 residues. CDR1 MGHDK and CDR2 SYGVNS come from the germline V gene. The V segment lost 4 bases and the J segment 2 bases; nucleotides outside the gene matches: 2. CDR3 sequence: CASSGTGGTYEQYF. DNA of the CDR3: TGTGCCAGCAGTGGGACAGGGGGTACCTACGAGCAGTACTTC.